These 23 T cell receptor beta chains originate from one sample sequenced in a study of cytomegalovirus exposure and HLA in healthy donors. PCR was performed using 60 Vbeta and 13 Jbeta primers. Data came from immunoSEQ multiplex PCR; TCRdb stores just in-frame clones and leaves some out. The sample has about 170,000 clones, 65% to 80% seen once. Sequencing used PBMCs. The receptors here all came from a woman aged 45-65 years in good health and CMV-seropositive.

This clone is a singleton in its sample. This rearrangement joins TRBV2 to TRBJ1-4, with unresolved D. V was pared by 7 bases and J by 0 bases, with 6 bases between. The germline V gene encodes CDR1 SNHLY and CDR2 FYNNEI. This CDR3 is built from 13 residues. CDR3 DNA: TGTGCCAGCAAGCGGTCAACTAATGAAAAACTGTTTTTT. Amino acid sequence: CASKRSTNEKLFF.

The chain carries TRBV11-2 and TRBJ1-1; D might be TRBD1 (5 bases). The CDR3 length is 15 residues. Trimming took off 3 bases at V and 5 bases at J, with 16 bases between the two ends. The germline V gene has CDR1 SGHAT and CDR2 FQNNGV. CDR3: CASSFSGRGRTEAFF. For the CDR3, the DNA is TGTGCCAGCAGCTTCTCCGGGAGGGGACGGACTGAAGCTTTCTTT.

This sequence joins TRBV6-4 and TRBJ2-2; maybe TRBD2 (5 bases). The CDR3 covers 14 residues. Germline CDR1 MRHNA, CDR2 SNTAGT. The V end was cut by 6 bases, the J end by 0 bases, with 8 bases between. DNA of the CDR3: TGTGCCAGCAGAGCCGGGACGAACACCGGGGAGCTGTTTTTT. This translates into CASRAGTNTGELFF.

This chain connects TRBV7-9 to TRBJ2-3; 9 bases match TRBD2. V shed 6 bases, J shed 0 bases, and the junction held 16 bases outside the gene matches. The V gene's germline CDR1 is SEHNR and CDR2 FQNEAQ (reference sequence). The CDR3 sequence is 19 residues long. CDR3 sequence: CASRTSSGGGFSSTDTQYF. CDR3 coding DNA: TGTGCCAGCAGGACTAGTAGCGGGGGAGGATTCTCTAGCACAGATACGCAGTATTTT.

The chain employs TRBV10-3 and TRBJ1-2, with TRBD1 as a possible D gene (6 bases). Trimming removed 5 bases at V and 4 bases at J, with 11 bases between. Germline assignment: CDR1 ENHRY and CDR2 SYGVKD. The CDR3 loop spans 13 amino acids. The CDR3 DNA follows: TGTGCCATCAGTAACAGGGCCTCCTATGGCTACACCTTC. This encodes CAISNRASYGYTF.

V gene TRBV6-1 combines with J gene TRBJ1-3; 7 bases line up with TRBD1. The junction had 8 bases not matched to a gene; V was cut back by 3 bases and J by 3 bases. The CDR3 has 16 residues. CDR1 is MNHNS, CDR2 SASEGT, per germline. In DNA form, the CDR3 reads TGTGCCAGCAGTGACTTTCTCGGGACAGTTGGAAACACCATATATTTT. Protein product: CASSDFLGTVGNTIYF.

Turning to this clone: A junction boundary mismatches the germline segment, possibly from a read error. The chain uses TRBV7-3 and TRBJ2-3; 9 positions match TRBD2. The length of the CDR3 is 16 residues. Germline loops: CDR1 SGHTA, CDR2 FQGTGA. The CDR3 loop reads CASSLVGRGGTDTQYF. The CDR3 region has the DNA TGTGCCAGCAGCTTGGTGGGGCGGGGGGGCACGGATACGCAGTATTTT.

This clone showed up just once. This chain joins TRBV11-3 and TRBJ2-7, with a possible D match to TRBD2 (7 bases). The CDR3 runs to 15 residues. Germline V CDR1 and CDR2: SGHNT, YENEEA. V lost 5 bases, J lost 5 bases, and 19 bases lay in between. CDR3 loop: CASSPGRGGSHEQYF. CDR3 DNA: TGTGCCAGCAGCCCTGGAAGGGGGGGTAGCCACGAGCAGTACTTC.

V gene TRBV5-1 combines with J gene TRBJ1-6; 9 bases align to TRBD1. V lost 0 bases, J lost 7 bases, and 2 bases stayed unmatched. The CDR3 spans 15 residues. CDR1 and CDR2 (germline): SGHRS, YFSETQ. The CDR3 loop is CASSLGTGVNSPLHF. The CDR3, as DNA: TGCGCCAGCAGCTTGGGGACAGGGGTAAATTCACCCCTCCACTTT.

The rearrangement joins TRBV5-1 to TRBJ1-4; possible D gene TRBD1, 6 bases. The CDR3 is 14 amino acids. Trimming removed 5 bases from V and 7 bases from J, with 15 bases in between. The V gene's germline CDR1 is SGHRS and CDR2 YFSETQ. CDR3 amino acids: CASSLGTSGEKLFF. The DNA for the CDR3 is TGCGCCAGCAGTCTCGGGACATCGGGTGAAAAACTGTTTTTT.

V is TRBV2 and J is TRBJ1-1; D possibly corresponds to TRBD1 (6 bases). V lost 3 bases, J lost 1 base, and 15 bases lay in between. CDR1 and CDR2 from the germline V gene are SNHLY and FYNNEI. The CDR3 covers 16 residues. CDR3 in amino acids: CASSDRLGASNTEAFF. In DNA form, the CDR3 reads TGTGCCAGCAGTGATCGGCTGGGGGCCTCGAACACTGAAGCTTTCTTT.

The rearrangement links TRBV29-1 to TRBJ1-1; TRBD1 is a possible D gene (5 bases). Trimming left V 4 bases short and J 7 bases short, with 10 bases between. CDR1 is SQVTM and CDR2 is ANQGSEA in the germline V gene. The CDR3 sequence is 11 residues long. The DNA for the CDR3 is TGCAGCGTTGGTGAAGGGGTTGAAGCTTTCTTT. Translating it yields CSVGEGVEAFF.

The gene calls are TRBV18 and TRBJ1-1; D call uncertain. CDR1 and CDR2 (germline): KGHSH, LQKENI. The V end lost 3 bases, the J end lost 0 bases, and 17 bases lay between the germline ends. The CDR3 is 17 residues long. CDR3 sequence reads: CASSPPFHGRLNTEAFF. The CDR3 DNA is TGTGCCAGCTCACCCCCATTTCACGGCAGGTTGAACACTGAAGCTTTCTTT.

The rearrangement joins TRBV7-8 to TRBJ1-1; TRBD1 is a possible D gene (5 bases). Germline lookup yields CDR1 SGHVS and CDR2 FQNEAQ. V was shortened by 1 base and J by 0 bases, with 12 bases between the two germline ends. The CDR3 runs 16 residues. CDR3 in amino acids: CASSLVGASMNTEAFF. The DNA of the CDR3 is TGTGCCAGCAGCTTAGTTGGGGCCAGTATGAACACTGAAGCTTTCTTT.

The CDR3 sequence: CASSTPGGGDTQYF. The CDR3 DNA is TGCGCCAGCAGCACCCCGGGGGGCGGAGATACGCAGTATTTT. The rearrangement joins TRBV5-1 to TRBJ2-3; perhaps TRBD2 as D (7 bases). The germline V gene has CDR1 SGHRS and CDR2 YFSETQ. V shed 4 bases and J shed 5 bases, with 14 bases lying between them. CDR3 length equals 14 residues.

The chain employs TRBV5-1 and TRBJ2-3; D may be TRBD1 (6 bases). V was pared by 2 bases and J by 14 bases, with 27 bases between. This CDR3 is built from 16 residues. Germline V gives CDR1 SGHRS, CDR2 YFSETQ. CDR3: CASSFDGQQTGWVRYF. CDR3 nucleotide sequence: TGCGCCAGCAGCTTTGACGGCCAGCAGACAGGTTGGGTTAGGTATTTT. Looking up the rest from reference TRBV5-1 and TRBJ2-3 gives the full variable domain: KAGVTQTPRYLIKTRGQQVTLSCSPISGHRSVSWYQQTPGQGLQFLFEYFSETQRNKGNFPGRFSGRQFSNSRSEMNVSTLELGDSALYLCASSFDGQQTGWVRYFGPGTRLTVL.

This clone was picked up one time. The chain combines TRBV2 with TRBJ2-5, with 9 bases that match TRBD1. CDR3 length equals 15 residues. Trimming cost V 0 bases and J 5 bases; bases outside gene matches: 4. Germline V gene lookup returns CDR1 SNHLY and CDR2 FYNNEI. The CDR3 loop is CASSEAQTGGETQYF. Here the CDR3 DNA reads TGTGCCAGCAGTGAAGCCCAGACAGGGGGGGAGACCCAGTACTTC. Full variable domain (rest looked up from reference TRBV2 and TRBJ2-5): EPEVTQTPSHQVTQMGQEVILRCVPISNHLYFYWYRQILGQKVEFLVSFYNNEISEKSEIFDDQFSVERPDGSNFTLKIRSTKLEDSAMYFCASSEAQTGGETQYFGPGTRLLVL.

Only a few counts were recorded for this clone. This rearrangement joins TRBV6-6 to TRBJ1-2; no reliable D call. The CDR3 is 11 residues long. CDR1 and CDR2 from the germline V gene are MNHNY and SVGAGI (reference sequence). Deletions cut 7 bases from V and 7 bases from J, with 10 bases between. The CDR3 DNA is TGTGCCAGCACCCAGACGGGTGGCTACACCTTC. Residues: CASTQTGGYTF.

V and J are TRBV2 and TRBJ2-7; 15 nucleotides agree with TRBD2. Germline assignment: CDR1 SNHLY and CDR2 FYNNEI. This CDR3 is built from 18 residues. The V segment lost 3 bases and the J segment 0 bases; nucleotides outside the gene matches: 6. The CDR3: CASSDDGTSGGHSYEQYF. The DNA for the CDR3 is TGTGCCAGCAGTGACGACGGGACTAGCGGGGGGCACTCCTACGAGCAGTACTTC.

This clone has just a few counts. This chain joins TRBV2 and TRBJ2-7; possibly TRBD2 for D (5 bases). Germline V gene sequence: CDR1 SNHLY, CDR2 FYNNEI. This CDR3 has 12 residues. Trimming left V 4 bases short and J 3 bases short, with 7 bases between. Here the CDR3 DNA reads TGTGCCAGCAGTGGAGGGATCTACGAGCAGTACTTC. This translates into CASSGGIYEQYF.

The rearrangement uses TRBV6-1 and TRBJ1-2; D might be TRBD1 (6 bases). The CDR3 runs to 14 residues. V lost 2 bases and J 4 bases, leaving 11 bases between the germline ends. The germline V gene encodes CDR1 MNHNS and CDR2 SASEGT. In nucleotides, the CDR3 is TGTGCCAGCAGTGAACCGGGGGGCTCCTATGGCTACACCTTC. This codes for CASSEPGGSYGYTF.

This chain joins TRBV30 and TRBJ2-7; 7 nucleotides match TRBD2. This CDR3 region has 12 residues. V was clipped by 3 bases and J by 4 bases; unmatched bases: 3. Per the germline V gene, CDR1 is GTSNPN and CDR2 is SVGIG (reference sequence). The CDR3 coding sequence is TGTGCCTGGAGAGGGGAGGGATACGAGCAGTACTTC. Its translation is CAWRGEGYEQYF.

This sequence joins TRBV5-4 and TRBJ1-1; weak D call: TRBD1 (5 bases). Germline V gene sequence: CDR1 SGHNT, CDR2 YYREEE (reference sequence). With 4 bases removed from V and 11 bases from J, the gap between germline ends came to 15 bases. The CDR3 length is 12 residues. CDR3 in amino acids: CASSPPLGVAFF. DNA for the CDR3: TGTGCCAGCAGCCCGCCCCTAGGGGTTGCTTTCTTT.